This record covers a single T cell receptor beta chain. The data were taken from a study of graft-versus-host responses after intestinal transplantation. The V gene lost 2 bases and the J gene lost 2 bases, with 10 bases spanning the gap. The CDR3 totals 14 residues. The V gene's germline CDR1 is MNHEY and CDR2 SMNVEV (reference sequence). Assay: immunoSEQ multiplex PCR; the TCRdb copy retains only in-frame clones and omits some. The table has roughly 10,000 clones, roughly 30% seen once; the top ten hold approximately 3.5%. The rearrangement links TRBV27 to TRBJ2-7; TRBD1 might be the D (5 bases). The receptor's source is a human patient who received an intestinal transplant. The sequencing used alloreactive CD4+ T cells from a mixed lymphocyte reaction culture, collected before intestinal transplant. Subset: CFSE-low proliferating T cells sorted from approximately 6-day pre-transplant mixed lymphocyte reaction (GvH or HvG direction). In nucleotides, the CDR3 is TGTGCCAGCAGTTTACAGGGATATACCTACGAGCAGTACTTC. Translation gives CASSLQGYTYEQYF.